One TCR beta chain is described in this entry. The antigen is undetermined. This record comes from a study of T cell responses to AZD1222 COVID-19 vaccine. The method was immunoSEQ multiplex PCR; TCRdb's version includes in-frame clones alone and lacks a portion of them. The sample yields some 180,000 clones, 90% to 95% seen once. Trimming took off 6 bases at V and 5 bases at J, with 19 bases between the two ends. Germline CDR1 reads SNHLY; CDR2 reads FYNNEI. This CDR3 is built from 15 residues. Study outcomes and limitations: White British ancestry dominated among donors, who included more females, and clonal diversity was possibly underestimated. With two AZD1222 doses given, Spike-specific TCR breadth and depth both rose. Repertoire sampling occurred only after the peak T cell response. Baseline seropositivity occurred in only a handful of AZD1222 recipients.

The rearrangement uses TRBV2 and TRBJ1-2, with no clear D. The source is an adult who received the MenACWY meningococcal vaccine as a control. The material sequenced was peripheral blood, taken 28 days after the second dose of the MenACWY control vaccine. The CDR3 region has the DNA TGTGCCAGCAGCCAGAGGACCGGAGACTCTTATGGCTACACCTTC. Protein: CASSQRTGDSYGYTF. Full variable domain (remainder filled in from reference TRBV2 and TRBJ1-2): EPEVTQTPSHQVTQMGQEVILRCVPISNHLYFYWYRQILGQKVEFLVSFYNNEISEKSEIFDDQFSVERPDGSNFTLKIRSTKLEDSAMYFCASSQRTGDSYGYTFGSGTRLTVV.